The 5 T cell receptor beta chains below come from one sample, sequenced in a study of cytomegalovirus exposure and HLA in healthy donors. A multiplex PCR was run with 60 Vbeta primers and 13 Jbeta primers. Only in-frame clones appear in the TCRdb table, and some are missing; sequencing was by immunoSEQ multiplex PCR. Of some 120,000 clones listed, around 84% were seen once; the top ten hold roughly 23%. Sequencing input: PBMCs. These TCRs come from a man aged 25 to 40 in good health and CMV-seropositive.

This chain connects TRBV10-3 to TRBJ1-3; TRBD1 matches at 8 bases. Per germline, CDR1 ENHRY and CDR2 SYGVKD. V trimming: 3 bases; J trimming: 1 base; junction bases outside the gene matches: 2. The CDR3 runs 15 residues. The CDR3 nucleotides are TGTGCCATCAGTGACGGACAGGGATCTGGAAACACCATATATTTT. As protein: CAISDGQGSGNTIYF.

The DNA of the CDR3 is TGTGCCAGCAGTTACTCAGAGGGAACGAACACCGGGGAGCTGTTTTTT. It codes for CASSYSEGTNTGELFF. The chain links TRBV6-5 to TRBJ2-2, with D perhaps TRBD2 (5 bases). CDR1 and CDR2 (germline): MNHEY, SVGAGI. This CDR3 comprises 16 residues. Trimming left V 0 bases short and J 0 bases short, with 8 bases between.

V gene TRBV19 combines with J gene TRBJ2-3, with 13 bases fitting TRBD2. Germline V gives CDR1 LNHDA, CDR2 SQIVND (reference sequence). The CDR3 is 17 residues long. V shed 5 bases, J shed 0 bases, and the junction held 5 bases outside the gene matches. CDR3: CASSPGLAGPSTDTQYF. CDR3 DNA sequence: TGTGCCAGTAGTCCGGGACTAGCGGGGCCGAGCACAGATACGCAGTATTTT.

The chain links TRBV4-2 to TRBJ1-3; a weak D match, TRBD1 (5 bases). CDR3 length equals 18 residues. The germline V gene has CDR1 LGHNA and CDR2 YNFKEQ. The V gene lost 2 bases and the J gene lost 2 bases, with 19 bases spanning the gap. The chain's CDR3 is CASSQTNLPDRAGNTIYF. Here the CDR3 DNA reads TGTGCCAGCAGCCAAACCAACCTACCCGACAGAGCTGGAAACACCATATATTTT.

Worth noting for this clone: One end of the junction varies from germline; a read error may be responsible. V usage is TRBV6-1 and J usage is TRBJ1-2; a possible D gene is TRBD1 (5 bases). The CDR3 spans 12 residues. Per germline, CDR1 MNHNS and CDR2 SASEGT. The CDR3 loop reads CASSDELDSILF. CDR3 coding DNA: TGTGCCAGCAGTGATGAGTTAGACAGCATCCTTTTC.